This TCR beta chain is drawn from a study of siplizumab effects on memory and regulatory T cells. Cells that made up the mixed lymphocyte reaction were cocultured at 37°C for around six days. Study results and limitations: Treatment with siplizumab left mappable alloreactive CD4+ clones averaging 68.8% Treg-derived, compared with 26.9% in controls. Memory cells seemed less diverse than naive T cells, which also seemed major contributors to the alloresponse. Alloreactive sequences that could be traced to unstimulated CD4+ memory cells showed a significant reduction under siplizumab.

Assay: immunoSEQ multiplex PCR; the TCRdb copy retains only in-frame clones and omits some. The sample has around 4,000 clones; roughly half are singletons. As concerns this clone: Its target is not known.

This TCR was sampled from a human donor in good health; the cells came from an allogeneic mixed lymphocyte reaction. Some clones in this sample may be carry-over from other donors' samples. Sequences were obtained from CFSE-low (dividing) CD4+ T cells sorted from an allogeneic mixed lymphocyte reaction.

The CDR3 DNA is TGTGCCAGCAGCTTCAGTGGGGGGGACACTGAAGCTTTCTTT. Its protein is CASSFSGGDTEAFF. This chain joins TRBV9 and TRBJ1-1, with D maybe TRBD1 (5 bases). The germline gives CDR1 SGDLS, CDR2 YYNGEE. The V end was cut by 4 bases, the J end by 3 bases, with 13 bases between. The CDR3 has 14 amino acids.